This TCR beta chain emerged from a study of cytomegalovirus exposure and HLA in healthy donors. The PCR contained 60 Vbeta and 13 Jbeta primers. The table came from immunoSEQ multiplex PCR; TCRdb's copy has only in-frame clones and leaves some out. The profile covers 100,000 to 150,000 clones, with over 70% appearing a single time and more than 1.1% taken by the ten largest. Germline CDR1 reads MNHNS; CDR2 reads SASEGT. Trimming took 5 bases from V and 7 from J; bases not matched to a gene: 10. The CDR3 consists of 15 residues. The chain has TRBV6-1 and TRBJ2-1; 8 nucleotides agree with TRBD1. This sequence originates from a woman in her thirties or forties in good health and CMV-seronegative. Sequenced material: PBMCs. The CDR3 DNA reads TGTGCCAGCAGTTCCGGGACAGGTATCACAAATGAGCAGTTCTTC. Translated, it gives CASSSGTGITNEQFF.